This T cell receptor (beta chain) stems from a study of identical twins. In every case, the donor was a healthy Caucasian. A note on this clonotype: Its antigen is currently unknown.

Germline CDR1 and CDR2: SGHKS and YYEKEE (reference sequence). The V segment lost 3 bases and the J segment 3 bases; nucleotides outside the gene matches: 5. The CDR3 consists of 15 residues. Points from the study as a whole: Analyses of zero insertions could be partly confounded by invariant MAIT and iNKT cells.

Template switching added a universal primer site, and cDNA bore unique molecular identifiers. MiXCR, run by TCRdb on the 5' RACE reads, gives a single entry per CDR3 protein. The sample includes roughly 690,000 distinct CDR3 sequences, approximately 6.1% of them seen just once. What was sequenced was naive T cells sorted from blood. V usage is TRBV5-5 and J usage is TRBJ2-2; TRBD1 matches at 7 bases. The receptor's source is a man younger than 35 in good health. The CDR3 DNA sequence: TGTGCCAGCAGCTCCACAGGGGCGGACACCGGGGAGCTGTTTTTT. Amino acid sequence: CASSSTGADTGELFF.